The rows below give T cell receptor beta chains drawn from one sample of a study of regulatory T cells in long-lasting Graves disease. MiXCR was run by TCRdb on the multiplex PCR reads, yielding one entry per CDR3 protein. Seen here are about 560,000 distinct CDR3 sequences, about 16% observed once, and the top ten hold 9.5% to 15%. The same sample was also studied in work on T cells in Graves' hyperthyroidism and ophthalmopathy.

The specimen comprised peripheral blood mononuclear cells (PBMCs), sampled at new diagnosis, from a patient treated with antithyroid drugs. The source is a man between 18 and 35 years old with Graves disease. The CDR3 runs from the conserved cysteine through the conserved F or W. D genes are given only for firm matches. The listing skips clone size in some rows; elsewhere it reads once, few, many or a size class.

size,D,V,length,J,CDR3,DNA
few,TRBD1,TRBV10-3,14,TRBJ2-7,CAINPDRAPYEQYF,TGTGCCATCAACCCCGACAGGGCTCCCTACGAGCAGTACTTC
many,TRBD1,TRBV5-1,14,TRBJ2-7,CASRVGTGSGEQYF,TGCGCCAGCAGAGTTGGGACAGGGAGCGGCGAGCAGTACTTC
NA,NA,TRBV5-1,11,TRBJ2-3,CASYYSDTQYF,TGCGCCAGTTACTACTCAGATACGCAGTATTTT
many,NA,TRBV6-1,13,TRBJ1-5,CASSMRLGQPQHF,TGTGCCAGCAGTATGAGACTTGGTCAGCCCCAGCATTTT
few,NA,TRBV7-9,15,TRBJ2-1,CASSFLLRDFRPQFF,TGTGCCAGCAGCTTTCTGTTAAGGGACTTTAGACCTCAGTTCTTC
NA,TRBD1,TRBV9,15,TRBJ2-1,CASSVWTGAHNEQFF,TGTGCCAGCAGCGTATGGACAGGGGCACACAATGAGCAGTTCTTC
many,NA,TRBV28,16,TRBJ2-3,CASSPPWGDSTDTQYF,TGTGCCAGCAGTCCCCCGTGGGGGGACAGCACAGATACGCAGTATTTT
NA,TRBD2,TRBV19,13,TRBJ2-1,CATTPGLVNEQFF,TGTGCCACAACCCCGGGACTAGTAAATGAGCAGTTCTTC
many,TRBD1,TRBV5-1,14,TRBJ2-3,CASSRRTGEDTQYF,TGCGCCAGCAGCAGACGTACAGGGGAGGATACGCAGTATTTT
NA,TRBD2,TRBV20-1,16,TRBJ2-7,CSATDKSGGRFYEQYF,TGCAGTGCCACAGATAAAAGCGGGGGCCGTTTTTACGAGCAGTACTTC
many,NA,TRBV7-9,15,TRBJ1-5,CASSLGGGVGQPQHF,TGCGCCAGCAGCCTGGGAGGGGGGGTTGGACAGCCCCAGCATTTT
NA,NA,TRBV13,16,TRBJ2-1,CASSLVEWGRYNEQFF,TGTGCCAGCAGCTTAGTTGAGTGGGGGAGATACAATGAGCAGTTCTTC
many,NA,TRBV28,16,TRBJ2-1,CASSRRSFTGSDEQFF,TGTGCCAGCAGTCGCAGGAGTTTCACAGGGTCCGATGAGCAGTTCTTC
many,NA,TRBV6-2/TRBV6-3,13,TRBJ2-1,CASSYLRGVEQFF,TGTGCCAGCAGTTACCTTAGGGGAGTTGAGCAGTTCTTC
NA,NA,TRBV29-1,15,TRBJ2-2,CSASPPGQKTGELFF,TGCAGCGCCTCCCCTCCGGGCCAAAAAACCGGGGAGCTGTTTTTT
many,TRBD2,TRBV5-1,18,TRBJ2-3,CASSLSSGSGPRTDTQYF,TGCGCCAGCAGCTTGAGCAGCGGGAGCGGCCCCCGCACAGATACGCAGTATTTT
NA,NA,TRBV20-1,13,TRBJ2-7,CSAPIDSSYEQYF,TGCAGTGCTCCCATTGACTCCTCCTACGAGCAGTACTTC
many,TRBD2,TRBV30,13,TRBJ2-1,CAWSGREYNEQFF,TGTGCCTGGAGCGGGCGGGAGTACAATGAGCAGTTCTTC
many,TRBD1,TRBV6-1,13,TRBJ1-6,CASRGQGGSPLHF,TGTGCCAGCAGAGGACAGGGAGGTTCACCCCTCCACTTT
few,TRBD2,TRBV20-1,15,TRBJ2-7,CSARVSGGGTYEQYF,TGCAGTGCTAGAGTTAGCGGCGGGGGGACCTACGAGCAGTACTTC
many,NA,TRBV6-4,16,TRBJ2-7,CASSYSVAFTSYEQYF,TGTGCCAGCAGTTACTCAGTGGCTTTTACCTCCTACGAGCAGTACTTC
many,NA,TRBV10-2,14,TRBJ2-7,CASSESAGYRRRYF,TGCGCCAGCAGTGAGTCGGCGGGCTATAGAAGACGGTACTTC
NA,TRBD1,TRBV6-5,15,TRBJ1-2,CASSYGTGGPYGYTF,TGTGCCAGCAGTTATGGGACAGGTGGCCCCTATGGCTACACCTTC
NA,TRBD1,TRBV3-1,14,TRBJ2-7,CASSQNHRGPEQYF,TGTGCCAGCAGCCAAAATCACAGGGGGCCCGAGCAGTACTTC
many,NA,TRBV12-3/TRBV12-4,14,TRBJ1-2,CASSNVANTLGYTF,TGTGCCAGCAGCAACGTGGCCAACACCCTCGGCTACACCTTC
NA,NA,TRBV20-1,14,TRBJ1-3,CSAPAEGSGNTIYF,TGCAGTGCTCCCGCCGAAGGTTCCGGAAACACCATATATTTT
many,NA,TRBV10-3,12,TRBJ2-3,CAIRDDRDTQYF,TGTGCCATCAGGGACGACAGGGATACGCAGTATTTT
many,TRBD1,TRBV2,15,TRBJ1-1,CASSGGSGGQRLAFF,TGTGCCAGCAGTGGGGGATCAGGGGGCCAAAGGTTGGCTTTCTTT
NA,TRBD2,TRBV9,15,TRBJ2-5,CASSATGTSEETQYF,TGTGCCAGCAGCGCCACCGGGACTAGCGAAGAGACCCAGTACTTC
few,TRBD1,TRBV6-1,15,TRBJ2-4,CASSSRTGRLNIQYF,TGTGCCAGCAGCAGTAGGACAGGACGACTAAACATTCAGTACTTC
NA,NA,TRBV28,21,TRBJ2-6,CASSWESNRDIRYSGANVLTF,TGTGCCAGCAGTTGGGAGAGCAACCGGGACATTAGGTATTCTGGGGCCAACGTCCTGACTTTC
NA,NA,TRBV11-2,20,TRBJ2-2,CASSLEGRSTGARVGGELFF,TGTGCCAGCAGCTTAGAGGGAAGGTCGACGGGGGCTAGAGTTGGAGGGGAGCTGTTTTTT
NA,NA,TRBV10-3,13,TRBJ1-1,CAISLQSNTEAFF,TGTGCCATCAGTTTACAGTCGAACACTGAAGCTTTCTTT
few,NA,TRBV20-1,14,TRBJ2-7,CSARDQGLSYEQYF,TGCAGTGCTAGAGATCAGGGGTTAAGCTACGAGCAGTACTTC
many,NA,TRBV12-3/TRBV12-4,13,TRBJ1-1,CASNKGLNTEAFF,TGTGCCAGCAACAAGGGGTTGAACACTGAAGCTTTCTTT
few,TRBD1,TRBV6-4,21,TRBJ1-1,CASSDQWTGALPPGLNTEAFF,TGTGCCAGCAGTGATCAATGGACAGGGGCCCTTCCCCCTGGGCTGAACACTGAAGCTTTCTTT
many,NA,TRBV7-9,16,TRBJ2-3,CASSSPSHGGTDTQYF,TGTGCCAGCAGCTCCCCTTCTCACGGAGGCACAGATACGCAGTATTTT
NA,TRBD2,TRBV6-5,16,TRBJ2-3,CASSYQLAGVGDTQYF,TGTGCCAGCAGTTACCAACTAGCGGGAGTTGGAGATACGCAGTATTTT
NA,TRBD1,TRBV6-1,16,TRBJ1-2,CASSRTGGRANYGYTF,TGTGCCAGCAGTCGAACAGGGGGCCGTGCTAACTATGGCTACACCTTC
many,NA,TRBV6-2/TRBV6-3,15,TRBJ1-2,CASSYGMDSVYGYTF,TGTGCCAGCAGTTACGGGATGGACAGCGTTTATGGCTACACCTTC
few,NA,TRBV12-3/TRBV12-4,12,TRBJ1-6,CASSFGGGSLHF,TGTGCCAGCAGTTTTGGGGGGGGATCCCTCCACTTT